Described below is a single T cell receptor beta chain sequence and its context. Its antigen is undetermined. The data were obtained in a study of T cell therapy after organ transplantation. Study details: Therapy products were autologous CMV-specific T cells, peptide-expanded for about two weeks. CMV-specific T cells, median 1.92 x 10^8, were given as 2 to 6 intravenous infusions.

CDR1 is MNHEY and CDR2 is SVGAGI in the germline V gene. The CDR3 totals 15 residues. V trimming: 5 bases; J trimming: 3 bases; junction bases outside the gene matches: 5. General study points: Both transferred clonotypes and endogenous ones absent from products apparently reconstituted.

Method: immunoSEQ multiplex PCR; TCRdb's copy keeps in-frame clones and lacks some. The data hold approximately 52,000 clones, with roughly 93% observed a single time. The sequence was obtained from a human patient who had received a solid organ transplant and had CMV disease. Here the sequenced sample was CD8+ T cells from blood, taken before autologous CMV-specific T cell therapy. The V and J genes are TRBV6-5 and TRBJ2-2; 8 bases fit TRBD2. As DNA, the CDR3 is TGTGCCAGCAGTCGAGCGGGAGCGGACACCGGGGAGCTGTTTTTT. This encodes CASSRAGADTGELFF.